This is a list of T cell receptor beta chains from one sample in a study of metastatic and nonmetastatic thyroid tumors. TCRdb re-called clones from the PCR reads using MiXCR. The table shows approximately 70,000 clones, with more than 3.5% occurring only once. The sequencing input was blood. These receptors came from a female donor with papillary thyroid cancer or a benign thyroid nodule (not recorded which). Some clones in this sample may be carry-over from other donors' samples. CDR3s include the opening cysteine and the closing phenylalanine or tryptophan. A D gene is named only where the DNA matches it firmly. A clone size is listed for some rows: how often the clone was seen (once, few, many), or a class if it is expanded.

d_gene	abundance	j_gene	v_gene	CDR3aa	CDR3nt
NA	NA	TRBJ1-5	TRBV12-3/TRBV12-4	CASGFRTEGGHQHF	TGTGCCAGCGGTTTCCGGACCGAAGGTGGGCACCAGCATTTT
NA	many	TRBJ2-3	TRBV18	CASSPQLADTQYF	TGTGCCAGCTCACCACAGCTCGCAGATACGCAGTATTTT
NA	many	TRBJ1-2	TRBV19	CASSLPGPKINYGYTF	TGTGCCAGTAGTCTACCGGGACCGAAGATTAACTATGGCTACACCTTC
NA	many	TRBJ1-2	TRBV6-2/TRBV6-3	CASRTGYGYTF	TGTGCCAGCAGAACGGGTTATGGCTACACCTTC
TRBD1	few	TRBJ2-7	TRBV6-1	CASSQDRGLLQQYF	TGTGCCAGCAGCCAAGACAGGGGCCTCCTGCAGCAGTACTTC
TRBD2	NA	TRBJ2-1	TRBV19	CASTGTSGRANNEQFF	TGTGCCAGTACCGGGACTAGCGGGAGGGCTAACAATGAGCAGTTCTTC
NA	NA	TRBJ1-5	TRBV30	CAWSVEAYSNRPQHF	TGTGCCTGGAGTGTAGAAGCGTATAGCAATCGGCCGCAGCATTTT
TRBD1	many	TRBJ2-3	TRBV18	CASSRGTGTDTQYF	TGTGCCAGCTCACGGGGGACAGGGACAGATACGCAGTATTTT
NA	many	TRBJ1-2	TRBV18	CASTRDNNYGYTF	TGTGCCAGCACCCGGGACAACAACTATGGCTACACCTTC
TRBD2	many	TRBJ2-3	TRBV6-2/TRBV6-3	CASRASGTADTQYF	TGTGCCAGCAGAGCTAGCGGGACGGCAGATACGCAGTATTTT
TRBD1	many	TRBJ1-2	TRBV30	CAWSWTGVDYGYTF	TGTGCCTGGAGTTGGACAGGGGTTGACTATGGCTACACCTTC
NA	NA	TRBJ2-6	TRBV24-1	CATSDGGRPGANVLTF	TGTGCCACCAGTGATGGGGGTCGCCCCGGAGCCAACGTCCTGACTTTC
NA	many	TRBJ2-2	TRBV24-1	CATEISSTGELFF	TGTGCCACCGAGATTAGCAGCACCGGGGAGCTGTTTTTT
NA	few	TRBJ2-1	TRBV2	CASSCPTGGNEQFF	TGTGCCAGCAGTTGCCCGACAGGTGGCAATGAGCAGTTCTTC
TRBD2	many	TRBJ2-7	TRBV3-1	CASSQGLSGDYEQYF	TGTGCCAGCAGCCAAGGTCTTAGCGGGGACTACGAGCAGTACTTC
TRBD1	few	TRBJ2-5	TRBV24-1	CVTMAGSLQTGPQEPQYF	TGTGTCACCATGGCCGGGTCCCTCCAGACAGGGCCCCAAGAGCCCCAGTACTTC
NA	few	TRBJ1-2	TRBV6-1	CASSWGPGSSYGYTF	TGTGCCAGCAGCTGGGGCCCTGGCAGCTCATATGGCTACACCTTC
NA	few	TRBJ1-2	TRBV12-3/TRBV12-4	CASSFRGRILYGYTF	TGTGCCAGCAGTTTCCGGGGGCGCATCTTATATGGCTACACCTTC
TRBD1	many	TRBJ2-7	TRBV3-1	CASSQAGTALSEQYF	TGTGCCAGCAGCCAAGCCGGGACAGCCCTCTCCGAGCAGTACTTC
NA	many	TRBJ2-7	TRBV20-1	CSASRYSLEFRAEQYF	TGCAGTGCTTCCCGATACTCCTTGGAGTTTCGGGCCGAGCAGTACTTC
NA	NA	TRBJ1-2	TRBV6-9	CASSYHGGENSANYVYTF	TGTGCCAGCAGCTACCATGGAGGGGAAAACTCCGCTAACTATGTCTACACCTTC
NA	many	TRBJ1-6	TRBV6-1	CASSYLGSNSPLHF	TGTGCCAGCAGTTATCTTGGTAGTAATTCACCCCTCCACTTT
NA	NA	TRBJ2-3	TRBV24-1	CDTSDLTNGTLDTQYF	TGTGACACCAGTGATTTGACTAACGGGACATTGGATACGCAGTATTTT
NA	many	TRBJ2-3	TRBV12-3/TRBV12-4	CASSLEGGVTDTQYF	TGTGCCAGCAGTTTAGAGGGCGGGGTCACAGATACGCAGTATTTT
NA	many	TRBJ2-5	TRBV7-9	CASSAGTEETQYF	TGTGCCAGCAGCGCGGGGACAGAAGAGACCCAGTACTTC
TRBD1	many	TRBJ1-1	TRBV24-1	CATRDSMNTEAFF	TGTGCCACCCGGGACAGTATGAACACTGAAGCTTTCTTT
NA	many	TRBJ1-4	TRBV20-1	CSARDWSGRIFNEKLFF	TGCAGTGCTAGAGATTGGTCAGGACGAATCTTTAATGAAAAACTGTTTTTT
TRBD2	NA	TRBJ2-3	TRBV30	CAWSVGIAGGLFSTDTQYF	TGTGCCTGGAGTGTGGGGATAGCGGGAGGGTTATTTAGCACAGATACGCAGTATTTT
TRBD1	many	TRBJ1-2	TRBV20-1	CSAPRDRGFGYTF	TGCAGTGCTCCTCGGGACAGGGGGTTCGGCTACACCTTC
NA	many	TRBJ1-5	TRBV28	CASAAVLGGNQPQHF	TGTGCCAGCGCGGCGGTCCTGGGAGGCAATCAGCCCCAGCATTTT
TRBD2	many	TRBJ2-5	TRBV5-1	CASSAGGPEETQYF	TGCGCCAGCAGCGCGGGAGGGCCTGAGGAGACCCAGTACTTC
NA	few	TRBJ1-5	TRBV11-1	CASSFRGDQPQHF	TGTGCCAGCAGCTTCAGAGGGGATCAGCCCCAGCATTTT
NA	many	TRBJ2-3	TRBV27	CASSLAGSDTQYF	TGTGCCAGCAGTTTGGCAGGGTCAGATACGCAGTATTTT
TRBD1	many	TRBJ1-1	TRBV3-1	CASSQDRGGAYTEAFF	TGTGCCAGCAGCCAAGATCGAGGGGGCGCGTACACTGAAGCTTTCTTT
NA	many	TRBJ1-4	TRBV12-3/TRBV12-4	CASSFQGEEKLFF	TGTGCCAGCAGTTTCCAGGGAGAAGAAAAACTGTTTTTT
TRBD2	many	TRBJ2-7	TRBV6-1	CASRVGTRSYEQYF	TGTGCCAGCAGGGTCGGGACTAGATCCTACGAGCAGTACTTC
NA	few	TRBJ1-1	TRBV11-2	CASSVQGLGTEAFF	TGTGCCAGCAGCGTACAGGGATTGGGGACTGAAGCTTTCTTT
NA	many	TRBJ2-7	TRBV12-3/TRBV12-4	CASSRRRDSEQYF	TGTGCCAGCAGCCGGAGGAGGGACTCCGAGCAGTACTTC
NA	many	TRBJ1-1	TRBV7-9	CASSQGMNTEAFF	TGTGCCAGCAGCCAGGGAATGAACACTGAAGCTTTCTTT
NA	few	TRBJ2-3	TRBV6-1	CASQWDRGNAQYF	TGTGCCAGCCAGTGGGATCGGGGAAATGCGCAGTATTTT
TRBD1	NA	TRBJ1-4	TRBV3-1	CASSQDWTGEKLFF	TGTGCCAGCAGCCAAGATTGGACAGGGGAAAAACTGTTTTTT
NA	many	TRBJ2-2	TRBV19	CASSISGGVGGELFF	TGTGCCAGTAGTATTTCGGGGGGCGTTGGCGGGGAGCTGTTTTTT
NA	few	TRBJ2-6	TRBV6-1	CASSPSSGANVLTF	TGTGCCAGCAGCCCAAGCTCTGGGGCCAACGTCCTGACTTTC
NA	few	TRBJ1-1	TRBV20-1	CSARDTGKDTEAFF	TGCAGTGCTAGAGATACGGGTAAAGACACTGAAGCTTTCTTT
NA	NA	TRBJ2-5	TRBV18	CASSPDSSGGETQYF	TGTGCCAGCTCACCCGATTCCAGCGGAGGAGAGACCCAGTACTTC
NA	many	TRBJ2-6	TRBV27	CASRVSGANILTF	TGTGCCAGCAGGGTGTCTGGGGCCAACATCCTGACTTTC
TRBD1	NA	TRBJ2-5	TRBV18	CASSPGPGQGTKQETQYF	TGTGCCAGCTCACCCGGCCCGGGACAGGGAACAAAGCAAGAGACCCAGTACTTC
NA	NA	TRBJ1-1	TRBV4-1	CASSPGPLQGKGTRDTEAFF	TGCGCCAGCAGCCCCGGGCCTTTACAGGGTAAGGGTACTAGGGACACTGAAGCTTTCTTT
NA	many	TRBJ2-3	TRBV5-1	CASSFPGRTDTQYF	TGCGCCAGCAGCTTCCCGGGCCGAACAGATACGCAGTATTTT
NA	NA	TRBJ2-5	TRBV18	CASSQMYQETQYF	TGTGCCAGCTCTCAGATGTACCAAGAGACCCAGTACTTC
NA	many	TRBJ2-3	TRBV20-1	CSARETWIRADTQYF	TGCAGTGCTAGAGAAACATGGATACGTGCAGATACGCAGTATTTT
TRBD2	many	TRBJ2-1	TRBV5-8	CASSFWGLGYNEQFF	TGTGCCAGCAGCTTTTGGGGACTAGGCTACAATGAGCAGTTCTTC
NA	many	TRBJ2-3	TRBV27	CASSSRLVGGTDTQYF	TGTGCCAGCAGTTCTCGACTAGTTGGGGGCACAGATACGCAGTATTTT
TRBD2	many	TRBJ2-1	TRBV5-4	CASSLGGLDLGEQFF	TGTGCCAGCAGCTTGGGGGGACTAGATTTGGGTGAGCAGTTCTTC
NA	many	TRBJ1-3	TRBV5-6	CASSQSGQRNTIYF	TGTGCCAGCAGCCAGAGCGGCCAAAGAAACACCATATATTTT